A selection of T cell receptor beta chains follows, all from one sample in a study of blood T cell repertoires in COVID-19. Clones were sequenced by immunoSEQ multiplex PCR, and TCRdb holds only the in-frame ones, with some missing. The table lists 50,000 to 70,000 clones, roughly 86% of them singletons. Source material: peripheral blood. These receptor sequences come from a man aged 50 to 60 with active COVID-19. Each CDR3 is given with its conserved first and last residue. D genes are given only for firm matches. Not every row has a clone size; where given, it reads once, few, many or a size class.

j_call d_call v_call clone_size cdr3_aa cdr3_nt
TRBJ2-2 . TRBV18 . CASPGSGGNTGELFF TGTGCCAGCCCCGGTTCTGGGGGCAACACCGGGGAGCTGTTTTTT
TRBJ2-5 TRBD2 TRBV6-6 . CASSYRAGGPQTQYF TGTGCCAGCAGTTACCGGGCGGGGGGGCCGCAGACCCAGTACTTC
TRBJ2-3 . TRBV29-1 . CSVGRTGSDTQYF TGCAGCGTTGGGAGGACGGGATCAGATACGCAGTATTTT
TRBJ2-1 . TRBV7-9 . CASSWGAGPRDEQFF TGTGCCAGCAGCTGGGGAGCGGGCCCTAGGGATGAGCAGTTCTTC
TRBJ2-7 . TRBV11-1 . CASSPRQSYEQYF TGTGCCAGCAGCCCGAGACAGTCCTACGAGCAGTACTTC
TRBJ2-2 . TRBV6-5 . CASRLQGGVAGELFF TGTGCCAGCAGGCTACAGGGGGGGGTGGCCGGGGAGCTGTTTTTT
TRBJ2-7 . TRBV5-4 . CASSLGQGSYEQYF TGTGCCAGCAGCTTGGGGCAGGGCTCCTACGAGCAGTACTTC
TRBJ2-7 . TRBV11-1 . CASSDRTTYEQYF TGTGCCAGCAGCGACAGGACAACCTACGAGCAGTACTTC
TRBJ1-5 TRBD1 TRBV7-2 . CATRRRGTDSNQPQHF TGTGCCACTAGACGTAGGGGGACAGATAGCAATCAGCCCCAGCATTTT
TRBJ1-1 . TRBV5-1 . CASSLMGAQGTEAFF TGCGCCAGCAGCTTGATGGGGGCCCAGGGCACTGAAGCTTTCTTT
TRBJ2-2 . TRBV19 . CASSIYKRGLSNTGELFF TGTGCCAGTAGTATATACAAAAGGGGACTCTCTAACACCGGGGAGCTGTTTTTT
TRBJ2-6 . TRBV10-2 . CASSEWRAGLSGANVLTF TGCGCCAGCAGTGAATGGCGGGCAGGCCTCTCTGGGGCCAACGTCCTGACTTTC
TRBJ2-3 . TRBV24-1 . CATSDYAGAADTQYF TGTGCCACCAGTGATTATGCAGGGGCGGCAGATACGCAGTATTTT
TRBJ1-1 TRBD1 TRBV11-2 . CASSSGQGRVEAFF TGTGCCAGCAGCTCCGGACAGGGACGGGTTGAAGCTTTCTTT
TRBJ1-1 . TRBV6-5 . CASIGDGGIFSEAFF TGTGCCAGCATTGGAGACGGAGGTATATTCTCTGAAGCTTTCTTT
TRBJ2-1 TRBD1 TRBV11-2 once CASSTYTGDKFF TGTGCCAGCAGCACCTATACAGGGGATAAGTTCTTC
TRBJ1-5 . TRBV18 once CASSPGQMNHQPQHF TGTGCCAGCTCCCCCGGACAGATGAACCATCAGCCCCAGCATTTT
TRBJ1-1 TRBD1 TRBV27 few CASSGVQGGNTEAFF TGTGCCAGCAGTGGGGTACAGGGGGGGAACACTGAAGCTTTCTTT
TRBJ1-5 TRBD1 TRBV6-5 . CASGGTAGYQPQHF TGTGCCAGCGGGGGGACAGCTGGATATCAGCCCCAGCATTTT
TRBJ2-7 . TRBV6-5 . CASSYRGASNEQYF TGTGCCAGCAGTTACCGGGGGGCCTCAAACGAGCAGTACTTC
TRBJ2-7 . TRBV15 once CATSRGGRFSYEQYF TGTGCCACCAGCAGAGGGGGGCGGTTCTCCTACGAGCAGTACTTC
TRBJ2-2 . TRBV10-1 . CASSESGTSDTGELFF TGCGCCAGCAGTGAGTCAGGGACATCGGACACCGGGGAGCTGTTTTTT
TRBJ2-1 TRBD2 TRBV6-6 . CASRDPSGGNNEQFF TGTGCCAGCAGGGACCCTAGCGGGGGGAATAATGAGCAGTTCTTC
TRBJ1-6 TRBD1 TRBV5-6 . CASSFRDRVSPLHF TGTGCCAGCAGCTTCCGGGACAGGGTTTCACCCCTCCACTTT
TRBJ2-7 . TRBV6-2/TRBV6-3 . CASSYAAASGSSYEQYF TGTGCCAGCAGTTACGCAGCTGCGAGCGGGTCCTCCTACGAGCAGTACTTC
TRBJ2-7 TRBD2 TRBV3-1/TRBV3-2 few CASTSQRGAYEQYF TGTGCCAGCACCAGTCAGCGGGGGGCTTACGAGCAGTACTTC
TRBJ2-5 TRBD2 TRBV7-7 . CASSSLAGGPQTQYF TGTGCCAGCAGCTCATTAGCGGGAGGGCCACAGACCCAGTACTTC
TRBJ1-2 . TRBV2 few CASKERLIYGYTF TGTGCCAGCAAAGAGAGGCTGATCTATGGCTACACCTTC
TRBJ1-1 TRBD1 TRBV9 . CASSEWTGGTEAFF TGTGCCAGCAGCGAATGGACAGGAGGGACTGAAGCTTTCTTT
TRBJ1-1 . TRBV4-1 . CASSQVQGWDRNTEAFF TGCGCCAGCAGCCAAGTACAGGGCTGGGATAGGAACACTGAAGCTTTCTTT
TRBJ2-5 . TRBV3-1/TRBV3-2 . CASSQELKPIRYF TGTGCCAGCAGCCAAGAGCTCAAACCTATTAGGTACTTC
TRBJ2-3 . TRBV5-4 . CASSPTSTDTQYF TGTGCCAGCAGCCCGACTAGCACAGATACGCAGTATTTT
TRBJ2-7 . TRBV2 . CASRGSPPGDEQYF TGTGCCAGCCGTGGCTCGCCACCGGGTGACGAGCAGTACTTC
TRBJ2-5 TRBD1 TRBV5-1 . CASSAGGSETQYF TGCGCCAGCAGCGCAGGGGGCTCAGAGACCCAGTACTTC
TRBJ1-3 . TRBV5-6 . CASSLTPGASGNTIYF TGTGCCAGCAGCTTAACACCAGGGGCCTCTGGAAACACCATATATTTT
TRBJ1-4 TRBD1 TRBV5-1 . CASSQQPLVTGLNEKLFF TGCGCCAGCAGTCAACAACCCCTCGTGACAGGGCTAAATGAAAAACTGTTTTTT
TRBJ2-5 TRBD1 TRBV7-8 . CASSLVLGQGSFETQYF TGTGCCAGCAGCTTAGTGCTGGGACAGGGGTCGTTCGAGACCCAGTACTTC